One TCR beta chain is described in this entry. Trimming took 1 base from V and 6 from J; bases not matched to a gene: 9. This CDR3 spans 15 amino acids. Per germline, CDR1 GTSNPN and CDR2 SVGIG (reference sequence). The source of the sample is a study of OX40 agonist ivuxolimab in advanced cancers. Study at large: Patients received ivuxolimab, an intravenous treatment, every 2 weeks at 0.01 to 10 mg/kg. Participants, about 83% male, averaged approximately 65 years of age, ranging from about 20 to 80. Dose-escalation patients were diagnosed with hepatocellular carcinoma, melanoma, renal cell cancer or head and neck cancer.

Sequencing was performed with immunoSEQ multiplex PCR; in TCRdb, only in-frame clones are kept and a portion is missing. Of tens of thousands of clones in the sample, around 84% are singletons; the top ten hold 6.5%. Source: CD4+ or CD8+ T cells sorted from blood, taken in a trial of the OX40 agonist ivuxolimab. The chain combines TRBV30 with TRBJ1-2; 9 bases are shared with TRBD1. The source of this sequence is an adult with an advanced solid tumor such as melanoma, head and neck, liver or kidney cancer. CDR3 coding DNA: TGTGCCTGGAGTGCTCCGGGACAGGGAAGAAATGGCTACACCTTC. As protein: CAWSAPGQGRNGYTF.